This TCR beta chain was identified in a study of blood T cell repertoires in COVID-19. Study in general: Nucleic acid was either cDNA or gDNA, and it came from T cells, B-cell-depleted T cells, or PBMCs.

Method: immunoSEQ multiplex PCR; TCRdb's copy keeps in-frame clones and lacks some. Of about 150,000 clones listed, around 85% are singletons. This clonotype originated in a woman between 65 and 79 years old with acute or convalescent COVID-19. Sample: peripheral blood.

CDR3 sequence reads: CASSRGTVTYNEQFF. The DNA of the CDR3 is TGTGCCAGCAGTCGGGGGACGGTTACCTACAATGAGCAGTTCTTC. The chain uses TRBV6-5 and TRBJ2-1; tentatively, D is TRBD2 (6 bases). Looked up from germline, CDR1 is MNHEY and CDR2 is SVGAGI. Trimming took 5 bases from V and 2 from J, leaving 13 bases between them. The CDR3 contains 15 residues.